The text below deals with one T cell receptor (beta chain). The data are from a study of blood T cell repertoires in COVID-19. As for the study in general: Acute-phase and convalescent COVID-19 samples originated in the United States, Italy and Spain.

How the authors handled the data: Reference gene primers were amplified, and this amplification served to estimate nucleated cell counts. Produced via immunoSEQ multiplex PCR; TCRdb's table is partial and in-frame only. The DNA gave D and trimming, while V, J and clone size come from that table. The sample lists approximately 190,000 clones; 82% were seen once. V dropped 5 bases and J dropped 6; count of bases not matched to a gene: 8. The germline gives CDR1 SGHTA, CDR2 FQGNSA. This CDR3 comprises 15 residues. The receptor was derived from a woman in her fifties or sixties with COVID-19, enrolled during active disease. Material: peripheral blood. The J gene is TRBJ2-2, the V gene TRBV7-2, with TRBD1 identical over 8 bases. Here the CDR3 reads CASSPTGEWPGELFF. CDR3 in DNA: TGTGCCAGCAGCCCGACAGGGGAGTGGCCCGGGGAGCTGTTTTTT.